This TCR beta chain stems from a study of shared T cell receptors in the human thymus. Profiled with immunoSEQ multiplex PCR; TCRdb holds only in-frame clones, not every one. Among hundreds of thousands of clones listed, approximately 95% were seen once. This CDR3 is 13 amino acids long. V shed 5 bases, J shed 2 bases, and the junction held 4 bases outside the gene matches. The V gene's germline CDR1 is SQVTM and CDR2 ANQGSEA. The chain recombines TRBV29-1 with TRBJ2-3, with 7 nucleotides matching TRBD2. The sample comprised thymocytes. This sequence originates from a human donor. The CDR3: CSVKRGSTDTQYF. The CDR3 bases are TGCAGCGTTAAGCGGGGCTCCACAGATACGCAGTATTTT.